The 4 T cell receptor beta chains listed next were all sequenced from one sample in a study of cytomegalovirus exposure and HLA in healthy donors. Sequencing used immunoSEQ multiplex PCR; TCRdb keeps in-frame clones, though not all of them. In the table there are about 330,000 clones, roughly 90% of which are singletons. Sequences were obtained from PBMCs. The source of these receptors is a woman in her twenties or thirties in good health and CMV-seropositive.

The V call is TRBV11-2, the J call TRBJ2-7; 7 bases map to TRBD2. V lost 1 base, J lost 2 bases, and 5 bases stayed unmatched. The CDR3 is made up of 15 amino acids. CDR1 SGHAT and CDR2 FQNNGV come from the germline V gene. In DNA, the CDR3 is TGTGCCAGCAGCTTAGCCCTAGCGGTGACCTACGAGCAGTACTTC. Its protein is CASSLALAVTYEQYF.

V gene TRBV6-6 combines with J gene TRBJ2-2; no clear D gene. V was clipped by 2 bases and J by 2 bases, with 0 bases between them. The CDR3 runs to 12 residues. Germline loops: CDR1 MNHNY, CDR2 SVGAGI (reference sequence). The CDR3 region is CASSYNTGELFF. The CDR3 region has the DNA TGTGCCAGCAGTTACAACACCGGGGAGCTGTTTTTT.

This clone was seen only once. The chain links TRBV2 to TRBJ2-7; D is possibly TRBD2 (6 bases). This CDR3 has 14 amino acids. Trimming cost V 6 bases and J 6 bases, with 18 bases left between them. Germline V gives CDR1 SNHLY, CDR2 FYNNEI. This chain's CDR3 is CASRGPQMGGEQYF. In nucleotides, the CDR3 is TGTGCCAGCAGGGGTCCTCAGATGGGAGGCGAGCAGTACTTC.

CDR3 coding DNA: TGTGCCAGTAGCGGGCAGGGGATTCAGCCCCAGCATTTT. It codes for CASSGQGIQPQHF. This chain links TRBV19 with TRBJ1-5, with D perhaps TRBD1 (6 bases). The CDR3 is 13 residues long. CDR1 and CDR2 from the germline V gene are LNHDA and SQIVND (reference sequence). With 6 bases removed from V and 6 bases from J, the gap between germline ends came to 12 bases.